This T cell receptor beta chain was captured in a study of graft-versus-host responses after intestinal transplantation. Study in general: Multivisceral, liver-intestinal, or isolated intestinal grafts were transplanted into recipients. Induction using anti-thymocyte globulin, followed by tacrolimus and steroids for approximately 3 years, was given to all recipients. General study findings and limits: Patients who carried graft-donor T cell macrochimerism also had high graft-versus-host to host-versus-graft clonal ratios in their allografts. HvG clone declines early post-transplant were associated with peak circulating GvH levels.

Libraries were prepared by immunoSEQ multiplex PCR; TCRdb keeps only in-frame clonotypes and omits some of them. The sample comprises tens of thousands of clones, about 90% of which are singletons, and less than 5% rests with the top ten. To note about this clone: Its antigen is unidentified.

The V gene end was trimmed by 11 bases and the J gene end by 7 bases; junction bases not matched to a gene: 11. Per germline, CDR1 LNHNV and CDR2 YYDKDF (reference sequence). The CDR3 spans 14 residues. The TCR comes from a human donor who was the organ donor for an intestinal transplant. The chain has TRBV15 and TRBJ1-1; 12 bases map to TRBD1. The material was unstimulated CD8+ T cells sorted from spleen or lymph node cells, obtained before transplant. CDR3 in DNA: TGTGCCGTGCCGGGACAGGGGGCTTTCGGTGAAGCTTTCTTT. Its translation: CAVPGQGAFGEAFF.